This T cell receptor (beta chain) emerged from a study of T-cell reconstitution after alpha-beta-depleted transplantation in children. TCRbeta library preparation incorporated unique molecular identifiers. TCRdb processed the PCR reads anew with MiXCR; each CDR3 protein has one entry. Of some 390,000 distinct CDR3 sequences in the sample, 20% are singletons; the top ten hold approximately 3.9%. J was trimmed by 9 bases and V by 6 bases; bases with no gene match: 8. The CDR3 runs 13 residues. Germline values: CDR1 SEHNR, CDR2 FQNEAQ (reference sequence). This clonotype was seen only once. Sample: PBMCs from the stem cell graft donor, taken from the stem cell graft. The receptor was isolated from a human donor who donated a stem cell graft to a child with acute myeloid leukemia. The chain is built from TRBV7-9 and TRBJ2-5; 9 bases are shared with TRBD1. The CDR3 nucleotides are TGTGCCAGCAGGGAGACAGGGGGGACGGCCCAGTACTTC. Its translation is CASRETGGTAQYF.